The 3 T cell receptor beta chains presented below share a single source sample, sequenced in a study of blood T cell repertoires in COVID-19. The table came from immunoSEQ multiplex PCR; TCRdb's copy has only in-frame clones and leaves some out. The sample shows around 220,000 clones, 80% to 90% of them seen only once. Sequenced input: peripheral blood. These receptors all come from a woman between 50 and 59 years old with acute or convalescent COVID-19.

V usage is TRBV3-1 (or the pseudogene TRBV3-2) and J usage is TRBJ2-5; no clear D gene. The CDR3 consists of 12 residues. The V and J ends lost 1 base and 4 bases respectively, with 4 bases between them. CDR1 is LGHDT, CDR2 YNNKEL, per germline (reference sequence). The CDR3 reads CASSQVLETQYF. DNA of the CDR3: TGTGCCAGCAGCCAAGTCCTAGAGACCCAGTACTTC.

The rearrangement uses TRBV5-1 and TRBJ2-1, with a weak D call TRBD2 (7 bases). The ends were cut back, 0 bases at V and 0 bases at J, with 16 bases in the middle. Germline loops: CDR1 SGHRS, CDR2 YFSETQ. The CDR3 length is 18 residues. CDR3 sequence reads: CASSLGGGLTSSYNEQFF. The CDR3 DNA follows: TGCGCCAGCAGCTTGGGGGGGGGCTTAACCAGCTCCTACAATGAGCAGTTCTTC. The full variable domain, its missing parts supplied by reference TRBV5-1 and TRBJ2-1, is KAGVTQTPRYLIKTRGQQVTLSCSPISGHRSVSWYQQTPGQGLQFLFEYFSETQRNKGNFPGRFSGRQFSNSRSEMNVSTLELGDSALYLCASSLGGGLTSSYNEQFFGPGTRLTVL.

The CDR3 loop reads CASSRDRRVTQYF. In DNA, the CDR3 is TGTGCCAGCAGTAGGGACAGGCGAGTGACCCAGTACTTC. This sequence joins TRBV12-3 or TRBV12-4 and TRBJ2-5; 8 nucleotides line up with TRBD1. CDR3 length: 13 amino acids. V lost 5 bases, J lost 7 bases, and 6 bases stayed unmatched.